The clone carrying this T cell receptor beta chain has only one observation. Its antigen is still unknown. V lost 6 bases and J lost 3, with 19 bases in between. The CDR3 has 16 amino acids. Germline lookup yields CDR1 PRHDT and CDR2 FYEKMQ (reference sequence). The sample belongs to a study of blood T cells in healthy people across ages. Overall study findings and caveats: Significant beta diversity loss was already apparent by age roughly 40, declining roughly linearly.

Combining a sample-barcoded 5' primer with a J-beta primer mix, a second PCR ran for roughly 7 to 11 cycles. The template-switch adaptor was a 5' adaptor with 12 random nucleotides. It tagged each cDNA molecule. MiXCR was run by TCRdb on the 5' RACE reads, yielding one entry per CDR3 protein. The data show 1.5 million to 2 million distinct CDR3 sequences, roughly 50% seen once. The TCR was taken from a middle-aged woman in good health. V usage is TRBV13 and J usage is TRBJ2-3, with D possibly being TRBD1 or TRBD2 (7 bases each). The sequenced sample consisted of blood. The DNA for the CDR3 is TGTGCCAGCAGTTCCTCCGACAGGGAGGGTACAGATACGCAGTATTTT. It is translated as CASSSSDREGTDTQYF.